This section outlines one TCR beta chain sequence together with its context. As yet, its antigen is unknown. The sample comes from a study of cytomegalovirus exposure and HLA in healthy donors. Study-level findings and limits: Through in vitro validation, three CMV-associated chains were shown to be specific for CMV antigens.

The study ran its PCR with 60 Vbeta and 13 Jbeta primers. The table came from immunoSEQ multiplex PCR; TCRdb's copy has only in-frame clones and leaves some out. The data show 200,000 or so clones, 75% to 80% seen once. CDR3 length equals 13 residues. V was pared by 4 bases and J by 4 bases, with 5 bases of the junction left unmatched. Germline CDR1 reads SGHRS; CDR2 reads YFSETQ. Sequencing was performed on PBMCs. This receptor was obtained from a woman in her 30s in good health and CMV-seropositive. The chain employs TRBV5-1 and TRBJ2-7; TRBD2 aligns across 7 bases. The CDR3 sequence is CASSRASGYEQYF. For the CDR3, the DNA is TGCGCCAGCAGCAGGGCTAGCGGTTACGAGCAGTACTTC.